This TCR beta chain was sequenced in a study of T cells in tumors after PD-1 blockade (dated by TCRdb to between 2019 and 2020). Context from the whole study: Prior checkpoint blockade, systemic immunosuppressant use, and recent radiotherapy or other anti-cancer therapy within 4 weeks were grounds for patient exclusion. Patients received pembrolizumab 200 mg every 3 weeks or cemiplimab 350 mg every 2 weeks. Some patients also continued taking vismodegib 150 mg daily during anti-PD-1 treatment. On average, peripheral blood samples had some 100,000 TCR templates (range roughly 24,679-290,000) and roughly 40,000 unique clonotypes. The study performed paired single-cell RNA and TCR sequencing on site-matched tumors from BCC or SCC patients before and after anti-PD-1 therapy. To compare clonotypes in blood versus tumor, bulk TCR sequencing was run on around eleven peripheral blood samples drawn from 5 patients. RECIST version 1.1 was used to assess clinical response.

The time point label, as the study defines it: after anti-PD-1 therapy. Genomic DNA extracted from tumor biopsies or peripheral blood was used for bulk TCRbeta sequencing, with input ranging from about 616 ng to 6,500 ng. Every patient had histologically proven advanced or metastatic basal or squamous cell carcinoma and was a poor candidate for surgical resection. Of the ten or so patients in the basal cell carcinoma cohort, eight or nine underwent bulk tumor TCR sequencing. From the cysteine up to the phenylalanine, the CDR3 has a length of 14 residues. The entry retains the CDR3 DNA only, 42 bases that are in frame from base 1. CDR1 SGHNT and CDR2 YENEEA are derived from the germline V gene. Trimming takes 4 bases from V and 0 bases from J, and the germline ends sit 10 bases apart. General conclusions and limits of the study: Where the novel T cell clones came from was not identified, and possible sources could include lymphoid organs or rare unexpanded clones inside the tumor or in the tumor periphery. Around two fifths of tumor TCR clonotypes were detected in blood, and some novel exhausted tumor clones were observed in pre-treatment blood, which was taken as suggesting peripheral recruitment.

The immunoSEQ platform was used for deep TCRbeta sequencing. Per the source publication's procedure: For further analysis, only productive rearrangements were exported out of the immunoSEQ Analyzer. T cell phenotypes were assigned to bulk TCRbeta clonotypes by matching to single-cell RNA+TCR-seq clones sharing the same TCRbeta sequence. Using bulk TCR sequencing data, clone enrichment in tumor was calculated by dividing a clone's tumor frequency by the same clone's PBMC frequency. GLIPH was used to group TCRs into specificity groups, clusters of distinct TCRs likely recognizing common antigens via shared CDR3 motifs. In its TCRdb copy, this immuneACCESS table keeps in-frame sequences only and misses some clones. Where compared with another copy, unresolved V genes explain less than half of these, and the others have no known cause. Clonal size and the V and J genes are those of that table, whereas D and trimming came from the DNA. Counted in this sample were 23,000 or so clones; 82% of them appeared once. Approximately 12% of the sample is taken by the ten largest.

With respect to this clone: The antigen this receptor binds is unknown. One base away there is no much larger clone; base qualities are not given.

Sequenced here: PBMCs, sampled after anti-PD-1 treatment. The receptor was derived from a human donor with basal cell carcinoma. The receptor chain draws on TRBV11-3 and TRBJ2-7, with the D gene not confidently named. The CDR3 region reads CASSSHRLSYEQYF. In nucleotide form, the sequence is TGTGCCAGCAGCTCGCACCGACTCTCCTACGAGCAGTACTTC.